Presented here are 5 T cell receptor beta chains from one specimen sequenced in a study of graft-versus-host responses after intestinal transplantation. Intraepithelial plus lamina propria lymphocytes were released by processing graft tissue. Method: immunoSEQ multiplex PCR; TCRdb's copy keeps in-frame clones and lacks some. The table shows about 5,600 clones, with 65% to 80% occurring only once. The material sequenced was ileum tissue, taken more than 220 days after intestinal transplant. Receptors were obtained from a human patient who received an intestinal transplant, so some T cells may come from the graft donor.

CDR3: CASSPLGANTGELFF. The DNA for the CDR3 is TGTGCCAGCAGTCCCCTGGGGGCTAACACCGGGGAGCTGTTTTTT. The genes are TRBV2 and TRBJ2-2; D is perhaps TRBD1 (6 bases). Germline-derived CDR1 and CDR2 are SNHLY and FYNNEI. CDR3 size: 15 residues. V was shortened by 5 bases and J by 2 bases, with 12 bases between the two germline ends.

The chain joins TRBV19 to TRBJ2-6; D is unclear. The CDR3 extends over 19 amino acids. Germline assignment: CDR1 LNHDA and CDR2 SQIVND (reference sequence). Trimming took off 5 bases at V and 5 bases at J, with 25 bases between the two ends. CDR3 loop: CASSPSETNHKSRANVLTF. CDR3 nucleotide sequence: TGTGCCAGTAGTCCGTCAGAGACAAATCACAAAAGTCGGGCCAACGTCCTGACTTTC.

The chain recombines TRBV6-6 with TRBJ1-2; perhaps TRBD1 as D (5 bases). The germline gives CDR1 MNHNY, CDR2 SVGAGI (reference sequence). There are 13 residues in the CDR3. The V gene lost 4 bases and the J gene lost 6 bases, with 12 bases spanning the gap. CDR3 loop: CASSSQGDNGYTF. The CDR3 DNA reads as TGTGCCAGCAGTTCGCAGGGTGACAATGGCTACACCTTC.

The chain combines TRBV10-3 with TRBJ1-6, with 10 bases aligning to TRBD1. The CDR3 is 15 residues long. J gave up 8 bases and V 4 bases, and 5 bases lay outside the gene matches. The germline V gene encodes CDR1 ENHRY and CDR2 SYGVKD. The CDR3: CAISVGQGFHSPLHF. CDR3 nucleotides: TGTGCCATCAGTGTGGGACAGGGGTTTCATTCACCCCTCCACTTT.

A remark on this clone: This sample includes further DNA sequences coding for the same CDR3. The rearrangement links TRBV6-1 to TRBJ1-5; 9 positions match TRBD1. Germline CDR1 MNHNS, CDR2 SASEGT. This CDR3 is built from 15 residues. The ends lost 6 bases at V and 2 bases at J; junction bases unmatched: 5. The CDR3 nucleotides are TGTGCCAGCAGCCCGGGACAGGGAGGCAATCAGCCCCAGCATTTT. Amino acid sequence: CASSPGQGGNQPQHF.